This passage covers 25 T cell receptor beta chains from one sample sequenced in a study of molecular identifiers for immune sequencing clone quantification. MiXCR, applied by TCRdb to the PCR reads, yields one record per CDR3 protein. The sample includes tens of thousands of distinct CDR3 sequences, about 24% of them seen just once. Sequenced material: naive CD8+ T cells from blood, with Jurkat cell RNA spiked in. Subset of the sample: FACS-sorted CD8+CD4-CCR7+CD45RA+ naive T cells. The receptors come from a human donor in good health. Some libraries in this study had Jurkat cell RNA spiked in.

As to this clonotype: The junction does not match germline at one end; this may be a read error. The rearrangement uses TRBV4-3 and TRBJ2-3; D is perhaps TRBD1 (5 bases). Germline CDR1 reads LGHNA; CDR2 reads YSLEER. The CDR3 consists of 13 residues. The CDR3, as DNA: TGCGCCGGCAGCCAGGGCTTCACAGATACGCAGTATTTT. Its translation is CAGSQGFTDTQYF.

This sequence joins TRBV11-3 and TRBJ2-2; perhaps TRBD1 as D (6 bases). The CDR3 totals 16 residues. Trimming cost V 4 bases and J 1 base, with 13 bases left between them. Germline CDR1 reads SGHNT; CDR2 reads YENEEA. The CDR3: CASSSQRTENTGELFF. For the CDR3, the DNA is TGTGCCAGCAGCTCACAGAGGACAGAGAACACCGGGGAGCTGTTTTTT.

Note on this clonotype: This may come from a read error, since a much larger clone is one base off. This rearrangement joins TRBV7-7 to TRBJ2-2; no definite D call. Per the germline V gene, CDR1 is SSHAT and CDR2 is FNYEAQ (reference sequence). This CDR3 region has 13 residues. CDR3 nucleotide sequence: TGTGTCAGCAGCTTAGAAAGTTCCGGGGAGCTGTTTTTT. Amino acid sequence: CVSSLESSGELFF. Complete variable domain (other parts from reference TRBV7-7 and TRBJ2-2): GAGVSQSPRYKVTKRGQDVTLRCDPISSHATLYWYQQALGQGPEFLTYFNYEAQPDKSGLPSDRFSAERPEGSISTLTIQRTEQRDSAMYRCVSSLESSGELFFGEGSRLTVL.

This clonotype came up many times. V and J are TRBV7-9 and TRBJ2-2, with TRBD2 matching 11 bases. J gave up 7 bases and V 1 base, and 2 bases lay outside the gene matches. The germline gives CDR1 SEHNR, CDR2 FQNEAQ (reference sequence). This CDR3 has 15 amino acids. Here the CDR3 reads CASSLVTSGSGELFF. CDR3 nucleotides: TGTGCCAGCAGCTTAGTCACTAGCGGGAGCGGGGAGCTGTTTTTT.

This clonotype was counted many times. The rearrangement uses TRBV7-3 and TRBJ2-3; D gene ambiguous. V was cut by 3 bases and J by 0 bases, with 10 bases left in between. CDR1 is SGHTA and CDR2 is FQGTGA in the germline V gene. The CDR3 extends over 15 amino acids. The CDR3 spells CASSFGLSSTDTQYF. As DNA, the CDR3 is TGTGCCAGCAGCTTTGGTCTCTCTAGCACAGATACGCAGTATTTT.

Ten or more counts support this clonotype. V gene TRBV30 combines with J gene TRBJ2-7; D is undetermined. Trimming took off 3 bases at V and 7 bases at J, with 10 bases between the two ends. From germline, CDR1 is GTSNPN and CDR2 SVGIG (reference sequence). The CDR3 covers 11 residues. CDR3 in amino acids: CAWRDPVEQYF. Here the CDR3 DNA reads TGTGCCTGGAGGGACCCGGTTGAGCAGTACTTC.

CDR3 DNA: TGTGCCAGCAGTTATTCGACGGGGGTGGTCAATGAGCAGTTCTTC. Its protein is CASSYSTGVVNEQFF. This chain connects TRBV6-2 or TRBV6-3 to TRBJ2-1; D perhaps matches TRBD2 (6 bases). In germline, CDR1 is MNHEY, CDR2 SVGEGT. CDR3 length equals 15 residues. Between the trimmed V and J ends, which lost 3 bases and 6 bases, there was a span of 15 bases.

Ten or more counts support this clonotype. The chain links TRBV4-1 to TRBJ2-7; a possible D gene is TRBD1 (6 bases). The ends were cut back, 0 bases at V and 7 bases at J, with 16 bases in the middle. This CDR3 has 15 amino acids. Germline V gives CDR1 MGHRA, CDR2 YSYEKL. For the CDR3, the DNA is TGCGCCAGCAGCCAAGAGGCTCAGGGGTACTGGGAGCAGTACTTC. This encodes CASSQEAQGYWEQYF.

This clonotype was recorded many times. This rearrangement joins TRBV20-1 to TRBJ2-3, with D uncertain. Trimming took 1 base from V and 0 from J, leaving 5 bases between them. Germline V CDR1 and CDR2: DFQATT, SNEGSKA (reference sequence). The CDR3 covers 13 residues. The CDR3 DNA is TGCAGTGCTAGAGCCAGGAGCACAGATACGCAGTATTTT. This sequence encodes CSARARSTDTQYF.

In this sample, this clonotype turned up many times. This rearrangement joins TRBV4-3 to TRBJ2-7; D ambiguous. This CDR3 is 14 amino acids long. Trimming took off 1 base at V and 4 bases at J, with 11 bases between the two ends. Germline V lookup: CDR1 LGHNA, CDR2 YSLEER. DNA for the CDR3: TGCGCCAGCAGCCAAGCGGTAGGCGATTACGAGCAGTACTTC. Translation: CASSQAVGDYEQYF.

V and J are TRBV27 and TRBJ1-5; 7 bases align to TRBD1. The V gene's germline CDR1 is MNHEY and CDR2 SMNVEV (reference sequence). The V segment lost 4 bases and the J segment 0 bases; nucleotides outside the gene matches: 0. CDR3 length: 14 amino acids. The CDR3 here is CASSYRGSNQPQHF. Here the CDR3 DNA reads TGTGCCAGCAGTTACAGGGGTAGCAATCAGCCCCAGCATTTT.

The sample holds many counts of this clonotype. The chain links TRBV7-6 to TRBJ1-1; possibly TRBD1 for D (6 bases). CDR1 and CDR2 (germline): SGHVS, FNYEAQ. The length of the CDR3 is 15 residues. V was trimmed by 5 bases and J by 0 bases, leaving 13 bases between them. This chain's CDR3 is CASSPSQGMNTEAFF. For the CDR3, the DNA is TGTGCCAGCAGCCCCTCACAGGGCATGAACACTGAAGCTTTCTTT. The full variable domain, completed using reference TRBV7-6 and TRBJ1-1, is GAGVSQSPRYKVTKRGQDVALRCDPISGHVSLYWYRQALGQGPEFLTYFNYEAQQDKSGLPNDRFSAERPEGSISTLTIQRTEQRDSAMYRCASSPSQGMNTEAFFGQGTRLTVV.

This clonotype was detected ten times or more. The V and J genes are TRBV4-1 and TRBJ2-3, with 12 bases that match TRBD2. J was trimmed by 6 bases and V by 6 bases; bases with no gene match: 10. CDR3 length: 16 residues. Germline V gene sequence: CDR1 MGHRA, CDR2 YSYEKL. CDR3 nucleotides: TGCGCCAGCAGTCCCGAGACTAGCGGGAGCGGTGATACGCAGTATTTT. Amino acids: CASSPETSGSGDTQYF.

A word on this clonotype: Given a much more abundant clone one base away, this may be a read error. The chain uses TRBV10-3 and TRBJ2-7; tentatively, D is TRBD1 (6 bases). The germline CDR1 and CDR2 sequences are ENHRY and SYGVKD. CDR3 length equals 12 residues. The CDR3: CAIGDPGDEQYF. In nucleotides, the CDR3 is TGTGCCATCGGTGATCCAGGGGACGAGCAGTACTTC.

Details on this clonotype: This sequence may be a read error, since a much larger clone differs from it by one base. The gene calls are TRBV7-9 and TRBJ1-1, with D hard to call. Germline assignment: CDR1 SEHNR and CDR2 FQNEAQ (reference sequence). The CDR3 contains 12 residues. CDR3 region: CASSFGNTEASF. DNA of the CDR3: TGTGCCAGCAGCTTTGGAAACACTGAAGCTTCCTTT.

This clonotype was detected ten times or more. This rearrangement joins TRBV30 to TRBJ2-1; weak D call: TRBD1 (5 bases). From germline, CDR1 is GTSNPN and CDR2 SVGIG (reference sequence). The V end was cut by 3 bases, the J end by 6 bases, with 9 bases between. There are 12 residues in the CDR3. The CDR3 loop is CAWRDIGNEQFF. CDR3 nucleotides: TGTGCCTGGAGGGACATCGGCAATGAGCAGTTCTTC.

This clonotype appeared a few times. This chain links TRBV29-1 with TRBJ2-1, with 8 bases that match TRBD2. Germline values: CDR1 SQVTM, CDR2 ANQGSEA. V lost 1 base and J lost 0; bases outside the gene matches: 8. This CDR3 comprises 17 residues. This chain's CDR3 is CSVEGVGLARSYNEQFF. The DNA for the CDR3 is TGCAGCGTTGAAGGCGTTGGACTAGCACGCTCCTACAATGAGCAGTTCTTC.

This clonotype was detected ten times or more. The chain has TRBV7-9 and TRBJ2-3; the match to TRBD1 covers 7 bases. The CDR3 runs to 17 residues. Trimming cost V 4 bases and J 2 bases; bases outside gene matches: 12. In germline, CDR1 is SEHNR, CDR2 FQNEAQ (reference sequence). DNA of the CDR3: TGTGCCAGCAGCTCGGCCGCCGGGACAGCCCTCACAGATACGCAGTATTTT. It translates to CASSSAAGTALTDTQYF.

Concerning this clonotype itself: A read error may explain this, as a much larger clone is one base away. The V gene is TRBV13, the J gene TRBJ2-3; unclear D gene. This CDR3 comprises 13 residues. Looked up from germline, CDR1 is PRHDT and CDR2 is FYEKMQ (reference sequence). The chain's CDR3 is CVSSSGLLGTQYF. The CDR3 bases are TGTGTCAGCAGCTCCGGTTTGCTAGGTACGCAGTATTTT.

V and J are TRBV20-1 and TRBJ2-5; D is unclear. The CDR3 has 16 residues. CDR1 and CDR2 from the germline V gene are DFQATT and SNEGSKA (reference sequence). V was trimmed by 2 bases and J by 4 bases, leaving 20 bases between them. In DNA, the CDR3 is TGCAGTGCTAGACATCCAGGAAGCCTCGACGGAGAGACCCAGTACTTC. Protein sequence: CSARHPGSLDGETQYF.

This clonotype showed up just once. The chain combines TRBV27 with TRBJ2-7; a possible D gene is TRBD2 (7 bases). Deletions cut 5 bases from V and 2 bases from J, with 16 bases between. This CDR3 comprises 15 residues. Germline CDR1 MNHEY, CDR2 SMNVEV (reference sequence). The CDR3 is CASSPRGGATYEQYF. CDR3 DNA sequence: TGTGCCAGCAGTCCCCGTGGGGGGGCCACCTACGAGCAGTACTTC.

Ten or more counts support this clonotype. V and J are TRBV5-5 and TRBJ1-5; no clear D. Per the germline V gene, CDR1 is SGHKS and CDR2 is YYEKEE (reference sequence). This CDR3 has 17 residues. The V and J ends lost 0 bases and 4 bases respectively, with 17 bases between them. The CDR3 spells CASSLAGATRLNQPQHF. Here the CDR3 DNA reads TGTGCCAGCAGCTTGGCCGGTGCTACAAGACTGAATCAGCCCCAGCATTTT. The full variable domain, in which reference TRBV5-5 and TRBJ1-5 provide the parts outside the CDR3, is DAGVTQSPTHLIKTRGQQVTLRCSPISGHKSVSWYQQVLGQGPQFIFQYYEKEERGRGNFPDRFSARQFPNYSSELNVNALLLGDSALYLCASSLAGATRLNQPQHFGDGTRLSIL.

With respect to this clonotype: A much larger clone lies one base from this, so it may be a read error. V gene TRBV4-2 combines with J gene TRBJ2-3, with D hard to call. The CDR3 covers 15 residues. Germline-derived CDR1 and CDR2 are LGHNA and YNFKEQ. CDR3: CASCQVDPPTDTQYF. CDR3 DNA sequence: TGTGCCAGCTGCCAAGTTGACCCACCCACAGATACGCAGTATTTT.

This rearrangement joins TRBV7-9 to TRBJ1-2, with unresolved D. The CDR3 sequence is 17 residues long. Germline CDR1 and CDR2: SEHNR and FQNEAQ (reference sequence). Trimming pared 1 base from V and 4 bases from J, leaving 19 bases between. This CDR3 reads CASSLEPLPNGLYGYTF. CDR3 DNA: TGTGCCAGCAGCTTAGAACCCCTACCGAACGGACTCTATGGCTACACCTTC.

As concerns this clonotype: One junction end does not reproduce the germline sequence, and a read error may be involved. The rearrangement uses TRBV6-5 and TRBJ2-3, with D perhaps matching TRBD2 (5 bases). Germline CDR1 MNHEY, CDR2 SVGAGI. This CDR3 region has 16 residues. CDR3 coding DNA: TGTGCCAGCAGTTACTCTTCGGGGTTGGGCACAGATACGCAGTACTTT. Amino acid sequence: CASSYSSGLGTDTQYF.